The sample holds a few counts of the clone carrying this TCR beta chain. As to time point: newly diagnosed GD, antithyroid drugs for less than 3 months. The TCR library was made from RNA extracted from PBMCs. Peripheral blood, Nine milliliters per patient, was collected in EDTA tubes. V was pared by 11 bases and J by 4 bases, with 17 bases between. The length of the CDR3 is 13 residues. In germline, CDR1 is MDHEN, CDR2 SYDVKM. This entry comes from a study of regulatory T cells in long-lasting Graves disease. The TCR beta library used iRepertoire HTBI primers with Arm-PCR amplification of CDR3. Each CDR3 protein is one row after TCRdb ran MiXCR on the multiplex PCR reads. The data contain 350,000 to 500,000 distinct CDR3 sequences, 11% to 15% of them seen just once; the ten biggest clones take up about a sixth. The same specimen was also included in a second study, on T cells in Graves' hyperthyroidism and ophthalmopathy. From that second work: Ophthalmopathy, as predicted by the model, came a median about seven months after the prediction.

The chain uses TRBV28 and TRBJ1-1, with D uncertain. The sequence derives from a woman between 50 and 59 years old with Graves disease. The sample was peripheral blood mononuclear cells (PBMCs), taken at new diagnosis, from a patient treated with antithyroid drugs. The CDR3 region has the DNA TGTGCCTGCACTTGGGGAGAGGGCACTGAAGCTTTCTTT. This codes for CACTWGEGTEAFF. Full variable domain (outside the CDR3, taken from reference TRBV28 and TRBJ1-1): DVKVTQSSRYLVKRTGEKVFLECVQDMDHENMFWYRQDPGLGLRLIYFSYDVKMKEKGDIPEGYSVSREKKERFSLILESASTNQTSMYLCACTWGEGTEAFFGQGTRLTVV.